Presented here are 26 T cell receptor beta chains from one specimen sequenced in a study of beta chain features in type 1 diabetes. Study-wide findings and caveats: Significant though moderate, a shortening of TCRB CDR3s appeared in all four CD4+ subsets of Type 1 diabetes patients.

The investigators reverse transcribed all of the isolated RNA, so they sequenced expressed TCRB transcripts. Profiling relied on immunoSEQ multiplex PCR, and the TCRdb table lists in-frame clones only, not all of them. Of roughly 100,000 clones detected, approximately 30% appear once; the ten largest clones hold less than 0.65%. For these TCRs, the target antigens are not known. The specimen was central memory CD4+ T cells from blood. Every receptor here comes from a woman under 30 with type 1 diabetes.

This clone was counted a few times. This chain joins TRBV6-1 and TRBJ2-5; tentatively, D is TRBD1 (6 bases). V was trimmed by 8 bases and J by 0 bases, leaving 13 bases between them. Germline V gene sequence: CDR1 MNHNS, CDR2 SASEGT. This CDR3 comprises 14 residues. CDR3 amino acids: CASGTGTYQETQYF. The CDR3 DNA follows: TGTGCCAGCGGAACAGGGACGTACCAAGAGACCCAGTACTTC.

This sequence joins TRBV28 and TRBJ2-7; 10 bases are a match to TRBD2. Germline assignment: CDR1 MDHEN and CDR2 SYDVKM. The V gene end was trimmed by 5 bases and the J gene end by 5 bases; junction bases not matched to a gene: 9. CDR3 length equals 15 residues. CDR3 amino acids: CASSPLAGVTHEQYF. CDR3 DNA: TGTGCCAGCAGTCCGCTAGCGGGAGTCACCCACGAGCAGTACTTC. Full variable domain (outside the CDR3, taken from reference TRBV28 and TRBJ2-7): DVKVTQSSRYLVKRTGEKVFLECVQDMDHENMFWYRQDPGLGLRLIYFSYDVKMKEKGDIPEGYSVSREKKERFSLILESASTNQTSMYLCASSPLAGVTHEQYFGPGTRLTVT.

This sequence joins TRBV28 and TRBJ2-7, with 8 bases lining up with TRBD2. The CDR3 has 17 residues. The trim removed 5 bases at V and 4 bases at J, leaving 16 bases unmatched. Germline CDR1 MDHEN, CDR2 SYDVKM. The CDR3 DNA sequence: TGTGCCAGCAGTCCCCCGGGGGGGAGGGGAAACGTATACGAGCAGTACTTC. Protein: CASSPPGGRGNVYEQYF.

V usage is TRBV5-1 and J usage is TRBJ1-3; D perhaps matches TRBD1 (6 bases). CDR3 length equals 14 residues. V shed 4 bases and J shed 2 bases, with 10 bases lying between them. Germline assignment: CDR1 SGHRS and CDR2 YFSETQ. This chain's CDR3 is CASSQQGTGNTIYF. CDR3 in DNA: TGCGCCAGCAGCCAACAGGGAACTGGAAACACCATATATTTT.

The chain carries TRBV11-2 and TRBJ2-7; 8 bases line up with TRBD1. The CDR3 totals 14 residues. Trimming at V came to 5 bases and at J to 3 bases, leaving 6 bases not matched to a gene. Germline CDR1 is SGHAT and CDR2 is FQNNGV. CDR3 bases: TGTGCCAGCAGCAACCGGGACAGGATCTACGAGCAGTACTTC. Residues: CASSNRDRIYEQYF.

The rearrangement uses TRBV6-5 and TRBJ2-5, with 9 bases lining up with TRBD1. The V gene's germline CDR1 is MNHEY and CDR2 SVGAGI. Trimming at V came to 5 bases and at J to 4 bases, leaving 8 bases not matched to a gene. The CDR3 has 15 residues. CDR3 sequence: CASSRQGGVGETQYF. In DNA, the CDR3 is TGTGCCAGCAGTAGACAGGGGGGGGTTGGAGAGACCCAGTACTTC.

This clone was counted only a few times. The J gene is TRBJ2-3, the V gene TRBV4-3; TRBD2 matches 7 bases. V lost 0 bases, J lost 1 base, and 4 bases stayed unmatched. The CDR3 loop spans 16 amino acids. Germline CDR1 is LGHNA and CDR2 is YSLEER. CDR3 bases: TGCGCCAGCAGCCAAGATATGGCGGGAGGCACAGATACGCAGTATTTT. Amino acid sequence: CASSQDMAGGTDTQYF.

This clone was observed a few times. The chain carries TRBV30 and TRBJ2-7, with 9 positions matching TRBD1. This CDR3 comprises 13 residues. Germline loops: CDR1 GTSNPN, CDR2 SVGIG (reference sequence). Unmatched junction bases numbered 7, after V lost 7 bases and J lost 3 bases. CDR3 residues: CAYTGTGYYEQYF. The CDR3 coding sequence is TGTGCCTACACCGGGACAGGGTACTACGAGCAGTACTTC.

This sequence joins TRBV5-1 and TRBJ1-1; tentative D call: TRBD1 (6 bases). Trimming shortened V by 0 bases and J by 1 base, and 28 bases separated the two germline ends. CDR1 and CDR2 (germline): SGHRS, YFSETQ. This CDR3 region has 21 residues. The CDR3 DNA follows: TGCGCCAGCAGCTTGGGAGCTCTCGCACAGGGCGTGTTAGGGGAGAACACTGAAGCTTTCTTT. Protein sequence: CASSLGALAQGVLGENTEAFF.

This rearrangement joins TRBV27 to TRBJ2-7; D is possibly TRBD1 (5 bases). Germline-derived CDR1 and CDR2 are MNHEY and SMNVEV (reference sequence). Trimming shortened V by 5 bases and J by 6 bases, and 11 bases separated the two germline ends. The CDR3 sequence is 12 residues long. CDR3 DNA sequence: TGTGCCAGCAGTCCTCAGGGTCGCGAGCAGTACTTC. This gives the protein CASSPQGREQYF.

The chain joins TRBV18 to TRBJ1-1, with TRBD1 matching over 9 bases. Germline V lookup: CDR1 KGHSH, CDR2 LQKENI. J lost 4 bases, V lost 3 bases, and 6 bases had no gene match. This CDR3 is built from 15 residues. As DNA, the CDR3 is TGTGCCAGCTCACCGGGACAGGGAGGATTCACTGAAGCTTTCTTT. It specifies CASSPGQGGFTEAFF.

The CDR3 loop reads CASSFQQGTGELFF. CDR3 coding DNA: TGTGCCAGCAGTTTCCAACAGGGGACCGGGGAGCTGTTTTTT. The rearrangement links TRBV6-5 to TRBJ2-2; 7 bases are a match to TRBD1. The CDR3 runs 14 residues. Germline V gives CDR1 MNHEY, CDR2 SVGAGI. Unmatched junction bases numbered 4, after V lost 4 bases and J lost 5 bases.

In its sample, this clone was seen a few times. V usage is TRBV7-2 and J usage is TRBJ1-1; maybe TRBD1 (5 bases). The CDR3 consists of 14 residues. Trimming stripped 7 bases from V and 1 base from J, with 13 bases between. Germline V gene lookup returns CDR1 SGHTA and CDR2 FQGNSA. CDR3 amino acids: CASTQYGGNTEAFF. The DNA of the CDR3 is TGTGCCAGCACCCAGTACGGGGGGAACACTGAAGCTTTCTTT. Full variable domain (outside the CDR3, taken from reference TRBV7-2 and TRBJ1-1): GAGVSQSPSNKVTEKGKDVELRCDPISGHTALYWYRQSLGQGLEFLIYFQGNSAPDKSGLPSDRFSAERTGGSVSTLTIQRTQQEDSAVYLCASTQYGGNTEAFFGQGTRLTVV.

The genes are TRBV28 and TRBJ2-2; 9 bases align to TRBD1. Germline V gene lookup returns CDR1 MDHEN and CDR2 SYDVKM. V lost 2 bases, J lost 6 bases, and 4 bases stayed unmatched. The CDR3 is 15 residues long. CDR3 in amino acids: CASSLLGQGSGELFF. CDR3 DNA: TGTGCCAGCAGTTTACTCGGACAGGGGTCCGGGGAGCTGTTTTTT.

This clone was seen a handful of times. The gene calls are TRBV7-9 and TRBJ2-3; TRBD2 matches 12 bases. Per the germline V gene, CDR1 is SEHNR and CDR2 is FQNEAQ (reference sequence). The CDR3 spans 14 residues. The V segment lost 10 bases and the J segment 3 bases; nucleotides outside the gene matches: 5. CDR3 DNA sequence: TGTGCCATTTTGGGGACTAGCGGGACAGATACGCAGTATTTT. It encodes CAILGTSGTDTQYF.

The V gene is TRBV19, the J gene TRBJ2-1; D is perhaps TRBD2 (6 bases). This CDR3 comprises 12 residues. V was clipped by 11 bases and J by 9 bases, with 17 bases between them. Germline CDR1 LNHDA, CDR2 SQIVND (reference sequence). CDR3 loop: CASRGASAEQFF. The CDR3 coding sequence is TGTGCCTCCAGAGGGGCTAGCGCTGAGCAGTTCTTC. The variable domain in full, completed from reference TRBV19 and TRBJ2-1, reads DGGITQSPKYLFRKEGQNVTLSCEQNLNHDAMYWYRQDPGQGLRLIYYSQIVNDFQKGDIAEGYSVSREKKESFPLTVTSAQKNPTAFYLCASRGASAEQFFGPGTRLTVL.

The chain employs TRBV10-3 and TRBJ2-1; 7 bases line up with TRBD1. Per germline, CDR1 ENHRY and CDR2 SYGVKD. This CDR3 region has 15 residues. After removal of 10 bases from V and 6 bases from J, the junction contained 15 bases not matched to a gene. CDR3 bases: TGTGCCACGAGCGTTTCAGGGGGTGAAGGCAATGAGCAGTTCTTC. As protein: CATSVSGGEGNEQFF.

The sample holds one count of this clone. Other nucleotide sequences from this sample produce the same CDR3. The chain couples TRBV28 to TRBJ2-3; 10 nucleotides line up with TRBD1. With 6 bases clipped from V and 3 bases from J, the junction kept 6 bases outside the gene matches. Germline assignment: CDR1 MDHEN and CDR2 SYDVKM. The CDR3 extends over 15 amino acids. CDR3 sequence: CASSPRTGGTDTQYF. CDR3 DNA: TGTGCCAGCAGCCCTCGGACAGGGGGTACAGATACGCAGTATTTT.

The table lists this clone with a few counts. The CDR3 DNA reads as TGTGCCAGCAGCGTATTTGGGAGGGCGTTCTCCTACAATGAGCAGTTCTTC. It specifies CASSVFGRAFSYNEQFF. This chain connects TRBV9 to TRBJ2-1; 7 nucleotides line up with TRBD2. CDR3 size: 17 residues. After removal of 1 base from V and 0 bases from J, the junction contained 7 bases not matched to a gene. Per germline, CDR1 SGDLS and CDR2 YYNGEE.

The V and J genes are TRBV28 and TRBJ2-7; 10 bases agree with TRBD2. The CDR3 consists of 14 residues. V lost 6 bases and J lost 7; bases outside the gene matches: 9. From germline, CDR1 is MDHEN and CDR2 SYDVKM. CDR3 in DNA: TGTGCCAGCAGCTCAGCGGGAGGGCCTGAAGAGCAGTACGTC. Amino acid sequence: CASSSAGGPEEQYV.

V gene TRBV28 combines with J gene TRBJ1-5, with D perhaps TRBD1 (5 bases). Deletions cut 6 bases from V and 0 bases from J, with 18 bases between. Germline CDR1 and CDR2: MDHEN and SYDVKM. CDR3 length: 17 amino acids. CDR3 region: CASRAQQDLYSNQPQHF. The CDR3 nucleotides read TGTGCCAGCAGAGCCCAACAGGACCTTTATAGCAATCAGCCCCAGCATTTT.

The chain uses TRBV2 and TRBJ2-1; D unclear. CDR3 length: 15 residues. Germline CDR1 and CDR2: SNHLY and FYNNEI. V was cut by 4 bases and J by 0 bases, with 10 bases left in between. CDR3 region: CASSGWLSSYNEQFF. The CDR3 DNA sequence: TGTGCCAGCAGTGGGTGGCTCAGCTCCTACAATGAGCAGTTCTTC.

This clone has just a few counts. The chain has TRBV6-5 and TRBJ1-2; 7 bases are a match to TRBD1. CDR1 is MNHEY and CDR2 is SVGAGI in the germline V gene. The trim removed 0 bases at V and 3 bases at J, leaving 1 base unmatched. The CDR3 runs 14 residues. The CDR3 coding sequence is TGTGCCAGCAGTTACTCGGGACAGTACTATGGCTACACCTTC. This codes for CASSYSGQYYGYTF.

The chain employs TRBV6-1 and TRBJ2-2, with 8 nucleotides matching TRBD2. Per germline, CDR1 MNHNS and CDR2 SASEGT. This CDR3 spans 16 amino acids. V lost 4 bases and J lost 1; bases outside the gene matches: 5. CDR3 amino acids: CASSVGLAGNTGELFF. The CDR3, as DNA: TGTGCCAGCAGTGTAGGGCTAGCGGGGAACACCGGGGAGCTGTTTTTT.

This chain links TRBV5-4 with TRBJ2-3; 13 bases map to TRBD2. CDR3 length: 16 residues. From germline, CDR1 is SGHNT and CDR2 YYREEE (reference sequence). V was clipped by 3 bases and J by 2 bases; unmatched bases: 3. CDR3 sequence reads: CASSSGLAGPTDTQYF. CDR3 DNA: TGTGCCAGCAGCTCGGGACTAGCGGGACCCACAGATACGCAGTATTTT.

The CDR3 region has the DNA TGTGCCAGCAGCCCGAGGACAGCGTCCTACAATGAGCAGTTCTTC. Translating it yields CASSPRTASYNEQFF. The chain employs TRBV7-9 and TRBJ2-1; D is perhaps TRBD1 (6 bases). Trimming shortened V by 5 bases and J by 1 base, and 12 bases separated the two germline ends. There are 15 residues in the CDR3. Germline V lookup: CDR1 SEHNR, CDR2 FQNEAQ (reference sequence). The variable domain in full, completed from reference TRBV7-9 and TRBJ2-1, reads DTGVSQNPRHKITKRGQNVTFRCDPISEHNRLYWYRQTLGQGPEFLTYFQNEAQLEKSRLLSDRFSAERPKGSFSTLEIQRTEQGDSAMYLCASSPRTASYNEQFFGPGTRLTVL.